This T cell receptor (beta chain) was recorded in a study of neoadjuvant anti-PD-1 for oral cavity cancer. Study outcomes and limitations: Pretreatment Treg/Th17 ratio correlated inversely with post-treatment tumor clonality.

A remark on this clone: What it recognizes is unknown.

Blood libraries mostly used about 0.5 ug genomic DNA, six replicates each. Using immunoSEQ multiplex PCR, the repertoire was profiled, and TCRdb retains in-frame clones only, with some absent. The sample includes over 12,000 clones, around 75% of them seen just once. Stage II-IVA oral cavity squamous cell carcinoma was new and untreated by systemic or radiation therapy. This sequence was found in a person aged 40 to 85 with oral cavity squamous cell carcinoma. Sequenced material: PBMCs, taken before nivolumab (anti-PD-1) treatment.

CDR3 sequence (DNA): TGTGCCTCGAGAGGGACAGGGGCTTCGAACGAGCAGTACTTC. Protein product: CASRGTGASNEQYF. The V call is TRBV15, the J call TRBJ2-7; TRBD1 matches at 10 bases. The CDR3 extends over 14 amino acids. Germline V lookup: CDR1 LNHNV, CDR2 YYDKDF (reference sequence). Trimming at V came to 11 bases and at J to 5 bases, leaving 12 bases not matched to a gene.